The 8 T cell receptor beta chains below come from one sample, sequenced in a study of identical twins. TCRdb ran MiXCR on the 5' RACE reads and lists one entry per CDR3 protein. The sample includes hundreds of thousands of distinct CDR3 sequences, 11% to 15% of them seen just once. Sequences were obtained from memory (CD45RO+) T cells sorted from blood. These receptors were obtained from a woman younger than 30 in good health.

This clonotype was counted a few times. The rearrangement joins TRBV11-3 to TRBJ2-1; TRBD2 matches at 13 bases. The CDR3 sequence is 13 residues long. V lost 8 bases and J lost 7; bases outside the gene matches: 2. The germline CDR1 and CDR2 sequences are SGHNT and YENEEA. CDR3 nucleotides: TGTGCCAGCCGGACTAGCGGGAGTAATGAGCAGTTCTTC. Protein: CASRTSGSNEQFF.

V gene TRBV2 combines with J gene TRBJ2-7; D may be TRBD1 (5 bases). Germline values: CDR1 SNHLY, CDR2 FYNNEI. With 7 bases removed from V and 0 bases from J, the gap between germline ends came to 19 bases. This CDR3 region has 16 residues. The DNA for the CDR3 is TGTGCCAGCATGAGACAAGGGGTGCTGACCTCCTACGAGCAGTACTTC. Translating it yields CASMRQGVLTSYEQYF.

This clonotype came up many times. V is TRBV5-1 and J is TRBJ1-4, with unresolved D. The V and J ends lost 4 bases and 5 bases respectively, with 15 bases between them. The germline CDR1 and CDR2 sequences are SGHRS and YFSETQ. The CDR3 consists of 15 residues. Written as DNA, the CDR3 is TGCGCCAGCAGCCCTTTTGCGGGCGGAAATGAAAAACTGTTTTTT. Translated, it gives CASSPFAGGNEKLFF. Variable domain in full (rest from reference TRBV5-1 and TRBJ1-4): KAGVTQTPRYLIKTRGQQVTLSCSPISGHRSVSWYQQTPGQGLQFLFEYFSETQRNKGNFPGRFSGRQFSNSRSEMNVSTLELGDSALYLCASSPFAGGNEKLFFGSGTQLSVL.

In its sample, this clonotype was seen many times. The chain is built from TRBV20-1 and TRBJ2-1; D possibly corresponds to TRBD2 (6 bases). CDR1 and CDR2 (germline): DFQATT, SNEGSKA (reference sequence). The CDR3 loop spans 14 amino acids. Trimming took 6 bases from V and 3 from J, leaving 15 bases between them. Here the CDR3 reads CSAALGTGYNEQFF. Here the CDR3 DNA reads TGCAGTGCAGCCTTGGGGACTGGCTACAATGAGCAGTTCTTC.

This clonotype was counted a few times. The chain has TRBV20-1 and TRBJ2-5, with 7 bases that match TRBD1. The J segment lost 9 bases and the V segment lost 6 bases, leaving 7 bases of the junction unmatched. This CDR3 region has 11 residues. From germline, CDR1 is DFQATT and CDR2 SNEGSKA (reference sequence). CDR3 DNA: TGCAGTGCCAATCGAGACAGGGCCCAGTACTTC. As protein: CSANRDRAQYF.

This clonotype appeared a few times. The genes are TRBV25-1 and TRBJ2-6, with TRBD2 as a possible D gene (5 bases). The germline V gene encodes CDR1 MGHDK and CDR2 SYGVNS. CDR3 length equals 13 residues. The germline V and J ends were trimmed by 11 bases and 1 base, with 9 bases remaining between them. The chain's CDR3 is CAGLRSGANVLTF. The CDR3 DNA sequence: TGTGCCGGACTCCGGTCTGGGGCCAACGTCCTGACTTTC.

There are many counts of this clonotype. This rearrangement joins TRBV4-1 to TRBJ2-1, with 11 bases aligning to TRBD2. The CDR3 spans 17 residues. Germline V gene data show CDR1 as MGHRA and CDR2 as YSYEKL. V shed 0 bases and J 8 bases; nucleotides not matched to a gene: 9. CDR3 residues: CASSQDGPSGGRDEQFF. The CDR3 region has the DNA TGCGCCAGCAGCCAAGATGGGCCTAGCGGGGGGCGCGATGAGCAGTTCTTC.

This clonotype was found a few times. This chain joins TRBV27 and TRBJ2-1, with D possibly TRBD1 on 6 matching bases. Germline V lookup: CDR1 MNHEY, CDR2 SMNVEV (reference sequence). The V end lost 1 base, the J end lost 6 bases, and 10 bases lay between the germline ends. This CDR3 is 14 amino acids long. The CDR3 sequence: CASSLLQGTNEQFF. CDR3 nucleotide sequence: TGTGCCAGCAGTTTATTACAGGGTACCAATGAGCAGTTCTTC.